This T cell receptor beta chain was sequenced for a study of graft-versus-host responses after intestinal transplantation. The CDR3 consists of 15 residues. Germline CDR1 MNHNS, CDR2 SASEGT. The ends were cut back, 2 bases at V and 1 base at J, with 11 bases in the middle. Comment on this clone: What it recognizes is unknown.

TCRdb keeps only in-frame clones here, not all; method: immunoSEQ multiplex PCR. The data contain about 88,000 clones, roughly nine tenths of them singletons. V and J are TRBV6-1 and TRBJ2-5; the D gene is possibly TRBD2 (6 bases). The clonotype originates from a human donor who received an intestinal transplant. The starting material was unstimulated CD4+ T cells sorted from spleen or lymph node cells, obtained before intestinal transplant. The CDR3 here is CASSEIAGFQETQYF. The CDR3 coding sequence is TGTGCCAGCAGTGAAATTGCGGGGTTCCAAGAGACCCAGTACTTC.